Following are 25 T cell receptor beta chains from one sample sequenced in a study of blood T cell repertoires in COVID-19. Clones were sequenced by immunoSEQ multiplex PCR, and TCRdb holds only the in-frame ones, with some missing. The data show about 240,000 clones, with 80% to 90% seen just once and 4.7% held by the top ten. Sequenced: peripheral blood. The receptors were gathered from a woman aged 70-85 years with acute or convalescent COVID-19.

The CDR3 DNA reads as TGTGCCAGCAGCTTTTCCTACGGCACTGAAGCTTTCTTT. This encodes CASSFSYGTEAFF. This chain links TRBV5-5 with TRBJ1-1, with D hard to call. V lost 2 bases and J 4 bases, leaving 9 bases between the germline ends. The CDR3 extends over 13 amino acids. Germline lookup yields CDR1 SGHKS and CDR2 YYEKEE (reference sequence). Full variable domain (outside the CDR3, taken from reference TRBV5-5 and TRBJ1-1): DAGVTQSPTHLIKTRGQQVTLRCSPISGHKSVSWYQQVLGQGPQFIFQYYEKEERGRGNFPDRFSARQFPNYSSELNVNALLLGDSALYLCASSFSYGTEAFFGQGTRLTVV.

The chain couples TRBV5-4 to TRBJ1-2; no clear D. The CDR3 consists of 13 residues. The V gene's germline CDR1 is SGHNT and CDR2 YYREEE (reference sequence). Trimming cost V 1 base and J 4 bases, with 8 bases left between them. DNA for the CDR3: TGTGCCAGCAGCTTGTTCGAGTCCTATGGCTACACCTTC. It encodes CASSLFESYGYTF.

For this clone: Within the sample, other DNA sequences also encode this same CDR3. The CDR3 DNA sequence: TGTGCCAGTAGTGCAGGGGCGGGCTATGGCTACACCTTC. Encoded protein: CASSAGAGYGYTF. This rearrangement joins TRBV19 to TRBJ1-2; perhaps TRBD1 as D (6 bases). Trimming took off 5 bases at V and 4 bases at J, with 11 bases between the two ends. This CDR3 is 13 amino acids long. Germline lookup yields CDR1 LNHDA and CDR2 SQIVND (reference sequence).

The chain couples TRBV5-1 to TRBJ1-4; D may be TRBD1 (5 bases). This CDR3 contains 15 residues. V shed 2 bases and J shed 6 bases, with 14 bases lying between them. Germline lookup yields CDR1 SGHRS and CDR2 YFSETQ. The CDR3, as DNA: TGCGCCAGCAGCTTATCAGGGAAGATGGATGAAAAACTGTTTTTT. Translated: CASSLSGKMDEKLFF. Complete variable domain (other parts from reference TRBV5-1 and TRBJ1-4): KAGVTQTPRYLIKTRGQQVTLSCSPISGHRSVSWYQQTPGQGLQFLFEYFSETQRNKGNFPGRFSGRQFSNSRSEMNVSTLELGDSALYLCASSLSGKMDEKLFFGSGTQLSVL.

The J gene is TRBJ2-6, the V gene TRBV7-8; the match to TRBD1 covers 7 bases. With 4 bases clipped from V and 4 bases from J, the junction kept 7 bases outside the gene matches. The germline V gene encodes CDR1 SGHVS and CDR2 FQNEAQ. The CDR3 sequence is 16 residues long. As DNA, the CDR3 is TGTGCCAGCAGCTCGACAGGGATCTCCGGGGCCAACGTCCTGACTTTC. Residues: CASSSTGISGANVLTF.

Written as DNA, the CDR3 is TGCGCCAGCAGTGAGTCCCAGGTGATCGATTCACCCCTCCACTTT. This codes for CASSESQVIDSPLHF. V is TRBV10-1 and J is TRBJ1-6; no definite D call. The CDR3 is made up of 15 amino acids. The germline V gene has CDR1 WNHNN and CDR2 SYGVQD (reference sequence). V was shortened by 0 bases and J by 8 bases, with 11 bases between the two germline ends.

The chain has TRBV5-1 and TRBJ1-1, with 11 bases fitting TRBD1. Germline loops: CDR1 SGHRS, CDR2 YFSETQ. This CDR3 spans 15 amino acids. V lost 0 bases, J lost 6 bases, and 4 bases stayed unmatched. DNA for the CDR3: TGCGCCAGCAGCTTGGGGACAGGGGGCTCATCTGAAGCTTTCTTT. Residues: CASSLGTGGSSEAFF.

V usage is TRBV5-6 and J usage is TRBJ2-7; no clear D gene. Germline V gene lookup returns CDR1 SGHDT and CDR2 YYEEEE. This CDR3 has 11 residues. Trimming cost V 1 base and J 6 bases, with 5 bases left between them. The DNA of the CDR3 is TGTGCCAGCAGCTTGAACGGCGAGCAGTACTTC. Translating it yields CASSLNGEQYF.

The chain joins TRBV27 to TRBJ2-2, with D tentatively TRBD1 (6 bases). Germline V gene sequence: CDR1 MNHEY, CDR2 SMNVEV (reference sequence). This CDR3 spans 16 amino acids. V lost 9 bases, J lost 1 base, and 18 bases lay in between. The CDR3 coding sequence is TGTGCCAGTAGAAGCGAAGGGACAAGGAACACCGGGGAGCTGTTTTTT. Translating it yields CASRSEGTRNTGELFF.

The genes are TRBV5-6 and TRBJ1-1; 7 bases match TRBD1. Germline V lookup: CDR1 SGHDT, CDR2 YYEEEE. This CDR3 region has 14 residues. Trimming cost V 1 base and J 4 bases; bases outside gene matches: 4. The chain's CDR3 is CASSLTGDFTEAFF. CDR3 DNA sequence: TGTGCCAGCAGCTTGACAGGGGATTTCACTGAAGCTTTCTTT.

This chain connects TRBV15 to TRBJ2-7, with D maybe TRBD2 (6 bases). The CDR3 loop spans 14 amino acids. Germline V gene lookup returns CDR1 LNHNV and CDR2 YYDKDF (reference sequence). V dropped 0 bases and J dropped 2 bases, with 8 bases sitting between them. The CDR3 region has the DNA TGTGCCACCAGCAGAGAGCGGGGAACCTACGAGCAGTACTTC. It yields the protein CATSRERGTYEQYF.

This clone showed up just once. The chain links TRBV5-6 to TRBJ1-5, with 9 positions matching TRBD1. This CDR3 contains 16 residues. V lost 0 bases and J lost 1; bases outside the gene matches: 2. Germline CDR1 SGHDT, CDR2 YYEEEE. CDR3 sequence reads: CASSLGQGVSNQPQHF. The CDR3, as DNA: TGTGCCAGCAGCTTGGGACAGGGGGTAAGCAATCAGCCCCAGCATTTT.

This sequence joins TRBV6-2 or TRBV6-3 and TRBJ2-7; D uncertain. Germline lookup yields CDR1 MNHEY and CDR2 SVGEGT. The V and J ends lost 0 bases and 0 bases respectively, with 15 bases between them. This CDR3 region has 17 residues. CDR3 DNA sequence: TGTGCCAGCAGTTACTCACTTCTTTCATTTCCCTCCTACGAGCAGTACTTC. This gives the protein CASSYSLLSFPSYEQYF.

CDR3 sequence (DNA): TGTGCCAGCAGTGAATCGGGGGGCGGAGATACGCAGTATTTT. This translates into CASSESGGGDTQYF. V is TRBV6-1 and J is TRBJ2-3; TRBD2 might be the D (7 bases). Germline loops: CDR1 MNHNS, CDR2 SASEGT. V lost 2 bases, J lost 5 bases, and 11 bases lay in between. This CDR3 region has 14 residues.

The rearrangement joins TRBV3-1 (or the pseudogene TRBV3-2) to TRBJ1-3, with a tentative D call TRBD1 (6 bases). The CDR3 consists of 14 residues. V shed 1 base and J shed 4 bases, with 8 bases lying between them. In germline, CDR1 is LGHDT, CDR2 YNNKEL (reference sequence). Written as DNA, the CDR3 is TGTGCCAGCAGCCAAGTCGACAGGGGAAACACCATATATTTT. Residues: CASSQVDRGNTIYF.

This clone was detected only once. This chain joins TRBV5-4 and TRBJ2-3; TRBD2 matches 8 bases. The CDR3 extends over 14 amino acids. Germline-derived CDR1 and CDR2 are SGHNT and YYREEE (reference sequence). The trim removed 2 bases at V and 5 bases at J, leaving 4 bases unmatched. The CDR3 bases are TGTGCCAGCAGCTTCAACGGGGGGGGAGATACGCAGTATTTT. Residues: CASSFNGGGDTQYF.

The rearrangement links TRBV27 to TRBJ2-1, with TRBD2 identical over 13 bases. After removal of 5 bases from V and 5 bases from J, the junction contained 3 bases not matched to a gene. This CDR3 comprises 15 residues. Germline V gives CDR1 MNHEY, CDR2 SMNVEV (reference sequence). CDR3 in DNA: TGTGCCAGCAGTATGGGACTAGCGGGGCACAATGAGCAGTTCTTC. Protein sequence: CASSMGLAGHNEQFF.

The chain combines TRBV28 with TRBJ2-2; D is possibly TRBD2 (5 bases). This CDR3 has 12 amino acids. CDR1 is MDHEN and CDR2 is SYDVKM in the germline V gene. The DNA of the CDR3 is TGTGTCGGGCGGGCGAACACCGGGGAGCTGTTTTTT. It specifies CVGRANTGELFF.

The chain joins TRBV4-2 to TRBJ1-4; the D is unclear. The germline V gene encodes CDR1 LGHNA and CDR2 YNFKEQ. The V end lost 5 bases, the J end lost 8 bases, and 15 bases lay between the germline ends. The CDR3 sequence is 14 residues long. The CDR3 DNA follows: TGTGCCAGCAGCACGGAAGGGCGGGAGGAAAAACTGTTTTTT. Amino acid sequence: CASSTEGREEKLFF.

The rearrangement links TRBV10-3 to TRBJ1-5; no firm D call. CDR1 ENHRY and CDR2 SYGVKD come from the germline V gene. V dropped 2 bases and J dropped 1 base, with 9 bases sitting between them. This CDR3 has 15 residues. CDR3 coding DNA: TGTGCCATCAGTGAGCAACAGAACAGCAATCAGCCCCAGCATTTT. It encodes CAISEQQNSNQPQHF.

The chain couples TRBV3-1 (or the pseudogene TRBV3-2) to TRBJ1-2; a weak D match, TRBD1 (5 bases). Per the germline V gene, CDR1 is LGHDT and CDR2 is YNNKEL (reference sequence). This CDR3 region has 15 residues. V lost 0 bases and J 4 bases, leaving 12 bases between the germline ends. The DNA for the CDR3 is TGTGCCAGCAGCCAAGATCCACAGACAGTCTATGGCTACACCTTC. Residues: CASSQDPQTVYGYTF.

V gene TRBV4-2 combines with J gene TRBJ1-6, with TRBD1 matching 7 bases. The CDR3 is 16 residues long. Germline V CDR1 and CDR2: LGHNA, YNFKEQ. Unmatched junction bases numbered 9, after V lost 4 bases and J lost 6 bases. CDR3 coding DNA: TGTGCCAGCAGCCGTAAGTCCCAGGGGGGTAATTCACCCCTCCACTTT. Protein sequence: CASSRKSQGGNSPLHF.

This chain links TRBV18 with TRBJ1-2, with 7 bases matching TRBD1. The CDR3 has 16 amino acids. V shed 2 bases, J shed 6 bases, and the junction held 12 bases outside the gene matches. The germline V gene encodes CDR1 KGHSH and CDR2 LQKENI. The DNA for the CDR3 is TGTGCCAGCTCACCAAATCTCGAAGGGGGCCGAGATGGCTACACCTTC. Its translation is CASSPNLEGGRDGYTF.

V is TRBV3-1 (or the pseudogene TRBV3-2) and J is TRBJ1-2; no firm D call. This CDR3 region has 15 residues. Germline CDR1 LGHDT, CDR2 YNNKEL (reference sequence). V was cut by 1 base and J by 2 bases, with 11 bases left in between. The CDR3 spells CASSQGGPVNYGYTF. The CDR3, as DNA: TGTGCCAGCAGCCAAGGAGGTCCTGTGAACTATGGCTACACCTTC.

This clone was seen a handful of times. The V gene is TRBV4-2, the J gene TRBJ1-6, with D possibly TRBD1 on 5 matching bases. Germline V CDR1 and CDR2: LGHNA, YNFKEQ. CDR3 length equals 13 residues. Trimming shortened V by 6 bases and J by 9 bases, and 12 bases separated the two germline ends. The CDR3 spells CASRGPGRSPLHF. In nucleotides, the CDR3 is TGTGCCAGCAGGGGCCCAGGGCGTTCACCCCTCCACTTT.